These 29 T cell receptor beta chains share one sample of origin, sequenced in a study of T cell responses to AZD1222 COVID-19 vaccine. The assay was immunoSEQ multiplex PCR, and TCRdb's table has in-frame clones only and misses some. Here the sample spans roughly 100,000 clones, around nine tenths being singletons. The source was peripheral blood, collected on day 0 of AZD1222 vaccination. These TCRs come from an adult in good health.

The CDR3 sequence: CASALDSPSYEQYF. As DNA, the CDR3 is TGTGCTAGTGCTCTAGACTCTCCCTCCTACGAGCAGTACTTC. The V and J genes are TRBV12-5 and TRBJ2-7; D gene ambiguous. This CDR3 has 14 amino acids. Looked up from germline, CDR1 is LGHNT and CDR2 is FRNRAP. Trimming removed 7 bases at V and 0 bases at J, with 13 bases between.

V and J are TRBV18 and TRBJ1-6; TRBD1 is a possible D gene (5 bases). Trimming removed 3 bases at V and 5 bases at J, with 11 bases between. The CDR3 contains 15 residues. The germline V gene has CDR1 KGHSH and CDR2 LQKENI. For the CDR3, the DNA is TGTGCCAGCTCACCGGGGACGGCCAATAATTCACCCCTCCACTTT. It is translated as CASSPGTANNSPLHF.

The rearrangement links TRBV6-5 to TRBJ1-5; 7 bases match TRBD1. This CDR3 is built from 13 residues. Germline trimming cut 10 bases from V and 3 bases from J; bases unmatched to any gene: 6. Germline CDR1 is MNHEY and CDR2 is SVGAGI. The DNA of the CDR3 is TGTGCCATCCGAACAGGGGTCAATCAGCCCCAGCATTTT. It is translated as CAIRTGVNQPQHF.

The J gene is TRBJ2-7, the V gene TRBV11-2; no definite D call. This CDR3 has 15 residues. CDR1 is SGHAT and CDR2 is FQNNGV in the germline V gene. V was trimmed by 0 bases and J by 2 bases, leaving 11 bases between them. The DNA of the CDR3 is TGTGCCAGCAGCTTAGAAGCCATCTCCCCCTACGAGCAGTACTTC. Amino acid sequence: CASSLEAISPYEQYF.

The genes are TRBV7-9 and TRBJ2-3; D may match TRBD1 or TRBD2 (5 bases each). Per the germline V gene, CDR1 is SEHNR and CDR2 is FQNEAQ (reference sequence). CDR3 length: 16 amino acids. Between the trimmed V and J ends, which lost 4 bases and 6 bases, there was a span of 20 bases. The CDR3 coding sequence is TGTGCCAGCAGCTCTCAACCCGGGACGGCAACCGATACGCAGTATTTT. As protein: CASSSQPGTATDTQYF.

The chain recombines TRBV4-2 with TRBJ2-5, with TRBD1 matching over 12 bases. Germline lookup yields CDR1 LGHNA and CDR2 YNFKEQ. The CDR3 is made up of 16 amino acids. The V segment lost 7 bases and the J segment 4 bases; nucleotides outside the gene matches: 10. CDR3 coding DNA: TGTGCCAGCATGACGATAGGGACAGGGGGCTTAGAGACCCAGTACTTC. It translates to CASMTIGTGGLETQYF.

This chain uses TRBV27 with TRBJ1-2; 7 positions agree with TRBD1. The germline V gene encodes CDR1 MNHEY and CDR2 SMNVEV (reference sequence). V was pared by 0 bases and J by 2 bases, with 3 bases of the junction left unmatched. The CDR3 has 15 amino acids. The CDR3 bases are TGTGCCAGCAGTTTATCGGCAGGGGGGAACTATGGCTACACCTTC. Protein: CASSLSAGGNYGYTF.

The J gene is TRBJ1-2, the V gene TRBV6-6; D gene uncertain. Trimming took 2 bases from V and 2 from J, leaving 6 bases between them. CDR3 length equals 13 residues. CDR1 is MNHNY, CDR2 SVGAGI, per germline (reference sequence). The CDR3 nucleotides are TGTGCCAGCAGTTACGAGGAGAACTATGGCTACACCTTC. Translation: CASSYEENYGYTF.

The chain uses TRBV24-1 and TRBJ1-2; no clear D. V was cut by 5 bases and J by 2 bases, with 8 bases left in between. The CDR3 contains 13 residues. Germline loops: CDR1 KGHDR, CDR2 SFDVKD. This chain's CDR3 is CATSGGINYGYTF. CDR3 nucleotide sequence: TGTGCCACCAGTGGTGGGATCAACTATGGCTACACCTTC.

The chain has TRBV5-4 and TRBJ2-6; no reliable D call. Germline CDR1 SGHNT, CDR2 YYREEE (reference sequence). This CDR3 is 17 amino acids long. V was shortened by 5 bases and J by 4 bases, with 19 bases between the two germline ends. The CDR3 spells CASSYPDWGRGANVLTF. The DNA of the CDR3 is TGTGCCAGCAGTTACCCCGACTGGGGAAGAGGGGCCAACGTCCTGACTTTC.

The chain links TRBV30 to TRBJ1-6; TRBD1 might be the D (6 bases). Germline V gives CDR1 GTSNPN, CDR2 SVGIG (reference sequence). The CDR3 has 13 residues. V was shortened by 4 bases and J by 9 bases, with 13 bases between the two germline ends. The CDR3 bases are TGTGCCTGGAAGGCAGGGGTCGGTTCACCCCTCCACTTT. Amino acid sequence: CAWKAGVGSPLHF.

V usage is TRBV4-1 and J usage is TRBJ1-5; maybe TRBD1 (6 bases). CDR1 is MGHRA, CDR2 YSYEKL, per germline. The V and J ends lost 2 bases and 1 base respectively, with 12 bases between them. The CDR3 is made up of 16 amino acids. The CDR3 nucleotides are TGCGCCAGCAGCCAAAAACTGGGGGGCAGCAATCAGCCCCAGCATTTT. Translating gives CASSQKLGGSNQPQHF.

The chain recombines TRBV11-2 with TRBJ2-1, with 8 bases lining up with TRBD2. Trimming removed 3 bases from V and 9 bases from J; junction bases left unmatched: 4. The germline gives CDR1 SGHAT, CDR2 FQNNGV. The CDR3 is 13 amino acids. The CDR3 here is CASSFSGGAEQFF. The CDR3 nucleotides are TGTGCCAGCAGCTTTTCGGGAGGGGCTGAGCAGTTCTTC.

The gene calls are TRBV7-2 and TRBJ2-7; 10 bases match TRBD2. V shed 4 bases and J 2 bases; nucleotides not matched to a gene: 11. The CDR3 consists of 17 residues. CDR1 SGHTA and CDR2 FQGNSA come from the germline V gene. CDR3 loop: CASSSLFTSGITYEQYF. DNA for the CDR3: TGTGCCAGCAGCTCCCTCTTTACTAGCGGGATCACCTACGAGCAGTACTTC. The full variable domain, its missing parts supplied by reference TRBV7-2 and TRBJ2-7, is GAGVSQSPSNKVTEKGKDVELRCDPISGHTALYWYRQSLGQGLEFLIYFQGNSAPDKSGLPSDRFSAERTGGSVSTLTIQRTQQEDSAVYLCASSSLFTSGITYEQYFGPGTRLTVT.

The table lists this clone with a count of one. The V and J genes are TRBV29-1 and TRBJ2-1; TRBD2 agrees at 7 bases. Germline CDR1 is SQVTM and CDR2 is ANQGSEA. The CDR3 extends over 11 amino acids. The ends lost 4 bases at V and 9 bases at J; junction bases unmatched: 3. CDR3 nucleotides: TGCAGCGTTGTTGGGGAGGGTGAGCAGTTCTTC. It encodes CSVVGEGEQFF.

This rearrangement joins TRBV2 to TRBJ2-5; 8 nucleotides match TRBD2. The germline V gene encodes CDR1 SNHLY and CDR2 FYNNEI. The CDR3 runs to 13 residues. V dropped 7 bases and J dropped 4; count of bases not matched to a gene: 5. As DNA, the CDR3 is TGTGCCAGCATCGGCGCGGGAGGAGAGACCCAGTACTTC. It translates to CASIGAGGETQYF.

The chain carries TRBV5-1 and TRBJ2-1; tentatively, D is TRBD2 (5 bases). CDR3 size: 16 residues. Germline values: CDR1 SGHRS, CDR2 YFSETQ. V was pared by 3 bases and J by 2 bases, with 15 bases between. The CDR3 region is CASSSLATVAYNEQFF. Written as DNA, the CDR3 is TGCGCCAGCAGCTCCTTAGCGACCGTTGCCTACAATGAGCAGTTCTTC.

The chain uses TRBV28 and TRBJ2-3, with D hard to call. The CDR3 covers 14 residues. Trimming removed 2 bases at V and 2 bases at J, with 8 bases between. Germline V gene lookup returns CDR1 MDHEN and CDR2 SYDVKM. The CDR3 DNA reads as TGTGCCAGCAGTTTAAGGTCCACCACAGATACGCAGTATTTT. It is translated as CASSLRSTTDTQYF.

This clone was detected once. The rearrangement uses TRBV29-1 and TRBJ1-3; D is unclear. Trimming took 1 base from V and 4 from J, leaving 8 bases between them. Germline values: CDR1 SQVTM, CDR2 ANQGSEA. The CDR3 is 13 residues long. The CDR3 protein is CSVEGPRGNTIYF. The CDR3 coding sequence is TGCAGCGTTGAAGGCCCGCGAGGAAACACCATATATTTT.

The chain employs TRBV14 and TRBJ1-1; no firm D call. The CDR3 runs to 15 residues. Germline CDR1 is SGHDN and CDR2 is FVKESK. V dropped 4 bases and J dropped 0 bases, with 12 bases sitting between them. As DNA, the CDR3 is TGTGCCAGCAGCCTCCCGCCTCGGATGAACACTGAAGCTTTCTTT. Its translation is CASSLPPRMNTEAFF. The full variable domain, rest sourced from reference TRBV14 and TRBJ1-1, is EAGVTQFPSHSVIEKGQTVTLRCDPISGHDNLYWYRRVMGKEIKFLLHFVKESKQDESGMPNNRFLAERTGGTYSTLKVQPAELEDSGVYFCASSLPPRMNTEAFFGQGTRLTVV.

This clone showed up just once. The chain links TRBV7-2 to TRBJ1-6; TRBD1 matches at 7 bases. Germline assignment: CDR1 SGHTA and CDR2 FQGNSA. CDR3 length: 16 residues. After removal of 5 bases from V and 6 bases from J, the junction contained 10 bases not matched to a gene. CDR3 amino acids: CASSAPPGQLNSPLHF. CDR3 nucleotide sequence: TGTGCCAGCAGCGCACCCCCGGGACAGCTTAATTCACCCCTCCACTTT.

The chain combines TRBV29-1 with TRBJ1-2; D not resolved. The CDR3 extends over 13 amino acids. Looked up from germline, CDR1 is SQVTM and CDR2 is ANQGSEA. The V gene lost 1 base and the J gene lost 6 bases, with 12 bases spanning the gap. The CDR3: CSVEGAGGDGYTF. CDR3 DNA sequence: TGCAGCGTTGAAGGGGCAGGTGGAGATGGCTACACCTTC.

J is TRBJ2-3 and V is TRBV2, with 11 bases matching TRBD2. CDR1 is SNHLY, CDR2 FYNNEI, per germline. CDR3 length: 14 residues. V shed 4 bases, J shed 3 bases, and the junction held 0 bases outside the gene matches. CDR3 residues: CASSGLAGTDTQYF. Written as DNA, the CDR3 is TGTGCCAGCAGTGGACTAGCGGGAACAGATACGCAGTATTTT.

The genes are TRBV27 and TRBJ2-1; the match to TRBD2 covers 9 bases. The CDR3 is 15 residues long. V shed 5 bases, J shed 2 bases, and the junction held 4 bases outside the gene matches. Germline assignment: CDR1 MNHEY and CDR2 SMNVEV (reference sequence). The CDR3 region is CASSDSSGTYNEQFF. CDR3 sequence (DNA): TGTGCCAGCAGTGACTCTAGCGGGACCTACAATGAGCAGTTCTTC.

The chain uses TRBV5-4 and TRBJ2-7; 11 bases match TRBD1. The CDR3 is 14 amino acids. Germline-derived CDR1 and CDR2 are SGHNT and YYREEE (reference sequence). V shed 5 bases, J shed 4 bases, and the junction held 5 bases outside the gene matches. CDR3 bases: TGTGCCAGCAGGCAGGGACAGGGGGGTTACGAGCAGTACTTC. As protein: CASRQGQGGYEQYF.

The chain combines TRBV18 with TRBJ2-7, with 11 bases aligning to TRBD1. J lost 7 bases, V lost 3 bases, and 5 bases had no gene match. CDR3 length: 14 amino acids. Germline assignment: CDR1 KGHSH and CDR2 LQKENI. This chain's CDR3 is CASSPGQGAEEQYF. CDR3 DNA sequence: TGTGCCAGCTCACCCGGACAGGGGGCGGAGGAGCAGTACTTC.

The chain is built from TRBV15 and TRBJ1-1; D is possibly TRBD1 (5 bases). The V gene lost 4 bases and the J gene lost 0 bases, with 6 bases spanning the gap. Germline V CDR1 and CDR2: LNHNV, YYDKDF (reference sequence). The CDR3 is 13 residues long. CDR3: CATSTGMNTEAFF. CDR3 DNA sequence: TGTGCCACCAGCACAGGGATGAACACTGAAGCTTTCTTT.

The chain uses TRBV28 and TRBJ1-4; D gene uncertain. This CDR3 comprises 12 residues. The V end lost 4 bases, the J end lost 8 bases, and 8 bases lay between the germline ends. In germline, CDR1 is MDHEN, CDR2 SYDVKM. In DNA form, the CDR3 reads TGTGCCAGCAGTTCCGAAGGGGAAAAACTGTTTTTT. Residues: CASSSEGEKLFF. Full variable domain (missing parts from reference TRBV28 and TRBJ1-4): DVKVTQSSRYLVKRTGEKVFLECVQDMDHENMFWYRQDPGLGLRLIYFSYDVKMKEKGDIPEGYSVSREKKERFSLILESASTNQTSMYLCASSSEGEKLFFGSGTQLSVL.

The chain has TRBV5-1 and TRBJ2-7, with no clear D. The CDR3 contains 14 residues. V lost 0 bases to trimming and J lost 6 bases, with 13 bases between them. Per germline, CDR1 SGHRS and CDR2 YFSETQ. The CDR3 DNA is TGCGCCAGCAGCTTGGTAGGGTCCCCTGGCGAGCAGTACTTC. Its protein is CASSLVGSPGEQYF.